The rows below give T cell receptor beta chains drawn from one sample of a study of shared clonotypes between healthy human individuals. Repertoires were generated with immunoSEQ multiplex PCR, while TCRdb's copy carries only in-frame clones and drops some. The sample includes approximately 2,300,000 clones, roughly 90% seen only once; the top ten take approximately 0.4%. The sequencing input was naive CD4+ T cells from PBMCs. These receptors were obtained from a man between 18 and 35 years old in good health. Some clones in this sample may be carry-over from other donors' samples. The CDR3 runs from the conserved cysteine through the conserved F or W. The order of the fields is CDR3 length, V gene, D gene, clone size, J gene, CDR3 DNA, CDR3 protein. D genes are given only for firm matches. Size is stated for part of the rows, as once, few or many counts, or as a class when the clone is expanded.

len: 12
v_gene: TRBV2
d_gene: NA
abundance: NA
j_gene: TRBJ1-4
CDR3nt: TGTGCCAGCAGTGAAGCGCGGGTTAGGCTGTTTTTT
CDR3aa: CASSEARVRLFF

len: 14
v_gene: TRBV7-2
d_gene: NA
abundance: NA
j_gene: TRBJ2-3
CDR3nt: TGTGCCAGCAGCTATTCACGAGTCACAGATACGCAGTATTTT
CDR3aa: CASSYSRVTDTQYF

len: 13
v_gene: TRBV5-8
d_gene: NA
abundance: few
j_gene: TRBJ1-5
CDR3nt: TGTGCCAGCAGCTCGGATCCGAATCAGCCCCAGCATTTT
CDR3aa: CASSSDPNQPQHF

len: 11
v_gene: TRBV20-1
d_gene: NA
abundance: NA
j_gene: TRBJ1-2
CDR3nt: TGCAGTGCGCCGTCTGTCTATGGCTACACCTTC
CDR3aa: CSAPSVYGYTF

len: 13
v_gene: TRBV27
d_gene: TRBD1
abundance: NA
j_gene: TRBJ1-1
CDR3nt: TGTGCCACTATGACAGGGGGCGGCACTGAAGCTTTCTTT
CDR3aa: CATMTGGGTEAFF

len: 17
v_gene: TRBV28
d_gene: NA
abundance: NA
j_gene: TRBJ2-2
CDR3nt: TGTGCCAGCAGTTTAGTCATTTTCGGGGTCGACACCGGGGAGCTGTTTTTT
CDR3aa: CASSLVIFGVDTGELFF

len: 14
v_gene: TRBV11-2
d_gene: NA
abundance: NA
j_gene: TRBJ2-7
CDR3nt: TGTGCCAGCACCCTCCACCGGGGATGGAACGAGCAGTACTTC
CDR3aa: CASTLHRGWNEQYF

len: 16
v_gene: TRBV5-1
d_gene: TRBD1
abundance: NA
j_gene: TRBJ2-7
CDR3nt: TGCGCCAGCAGCCAGGGCGCTGGGACAGAGACTTACGAGCAGTACTTC
CDR3aa: CASSQGAGTETYEQYF

len: 15
v_gene: TRBV5-1
d_gene: NA
abundance: NA
j_gene: TRBJ2-7
CDR3nt: TGCGCCAGCGCACCTTCCGGGACCCCCTCCTACGAGCAGTACTTC
CDR3aa: CASAPSGTPSYEQYF

len: 15
v_gene: TRBV27
d_gene: NA
abundance: NA
j_gene: TRBJ2-7
CDR3nt: TGTGCCAGCAGTTTCGTGGCTACCAGGGTATACGAGCAGTACTTC
CDR3aa: CASSFVATRVYEQYF

len: 16
v_gene: TRBV27
d_gene: NA
abundance: NA
j_gene: TRBJ2-7
CDR3nt: TGTGCCAGCAGTTTACGAGGGGCCTTTGGGTACTACGAGCAGTACTTC
CDR3aa: CASSLRGAFGYYEQYF

len: 15
v_gene: TRBV29-1
d_gene: TRBD2
abundance: NA
j_gene: TRBJ2-2
CDR3nt: TGCAGCGTTGTGACTAGCGGGACGAACACCGGGGAGCTGTTTTTT
CDR3aa: CSVVTSGTNTGELFF

len: 15
v_gene: TRBV19
d_gene: TRBD1
abundance: NA
j_gene: TRBJ1-2
CDR3nt: TGTGCCAGTAGTATATCCGTGGGACAGGGCTATGGCTACACCTTC
CDR3aa: CASSISVGQGYGYTF

len: 17
v_gene: TRBV5-1
d_gene: NA
abundance: NA
j_gene: TRBJ2-3
CDR3nt: TGCGCCAGCAGCTTGGCCGAGCGAGCGGGTGGGAAGGGTACGCAGTATTTT
CDR3aa: CASSLAERAGGKGTQYF

len: 17
v_gene: TRBV5-1
d_gene: TRBD2
abundance: NA
j_gene: TRBJ2-7
CDR3nt: TGCGCCAGCAGCCATGGACTAGCGGGATGGCCGCCATACGAGCAGTACTTC
CDR3aa: CASSHGLAGWPPYEQYF

len: 14
v_gene: TRBV19
d_gene: NA
abundance: NA
j_gene: TRBJ2-7
CDR3nt: TGTGCCAGTACCACGGAGGTGGGAGGATCCGAGCAGTACTTC
CDR3aa: CASTTEVGGSEQYF

len: 19
v_gene: TRBV11-3
d_gene: TRBD1
abundance: NA
j_gene: TRBJ1-2
CDR3nt: TGTGCCAGCAGCCCAAAGGGCCTCTCGACAGGGGGCGAAACGGATGGCTACACCTTC
CDR3aa: CASSPKGLSTGGETDGYTF

len: 16
v_gene: TRBV19
d_gene: TRBD2
abundance: NA
j_gene: TRBJ2-7
CDR3nt: TGTGCCAGTAGTAGGGGGGCGACTAGCGGAACCTACGAGCAGTACTTC
CDR3aa: CASSRGATSGTYEQYF

len: 15
v_gene: TRBV5-1
d_gene: NA
abundance: once
j_gene: TRBJ2-1
CDR3nt: TGCGCCAGCAGCTTGGATGGGAACTCCTACAATGAGCAGTTCTTC
CDR3aa: CASSLDGNSYNEQFF

len: 13
v_gene: TRBV6-6
d_gene: NA
abundance: NA
j_gene: TRBJ1-1
CDR3nt: TGTGCCAGCAGTTACTCGTTCGACACTGAAGCTTTCTTT
CDR3aa: CASSYSFDTEAFF

len: 18
v_gene: TRBV11-3
d_gene: TRBD1
abundance: NA
j_gene: TRBJ2-6
CDR3nt: TGTGCCAGCAGCTTATACGGGACAGGGAACTCTGGGGCCAACGTCCTGACTTTC
CDR3aa: CASSLYGTGNSGANVLTF

len: 15
v_gene: TRBV11-1
d_gene: TRBD2
abundance: NA
j_gene: TRBJ2-7
CDR3nt: TGTGCCAGCAGCGTTAGCGGGAGGGCCGGGAACGAGCAGTACTTC
CDR3aa: CASSVSGRAGNEQYF

len: 17
v_gene: TRBV19
d_gene: TRBD1
abundance: NA
j_gene: TRBJ1-1
CDR3nt: TGTGCCAGTAGTCTCTCCGGGACAGGGGGCCTGAGCACTGAAGCTTTCTTT
CDR3aa: CASSLSGTGGLSTEAFF

len: 15
v_gene: TRBV5-4
d_gene: NA
abundance: NA
j_gene: TRBJ2-3
CDR3nt: TGTGCCAGCAGCTTTCTTGACGGAAGCACAGATACGCAGTATTTT
CDR3aa: CASSFLDGSTDTQYF

len: 14
v_gene: TRBV5-5
d_gene: TRBD2
abundance: once
j_gene: TRBJ2-7
CDR3nt: TGTGCCAGCAACCCCGGGACTAGCGGGAGTAAGCAGTACTTC
CDR3aa: CASNPGTSGSKQYF

len: 13
v_gene: TRBV5-4
d_gene: NA
abundance: few
j_gene: TRBJ2-1
CDR3nt: TGTGCCAGCAGCTGGGACACTAGTACTGAGCAGTTCTTC
CDR3aa: CASSWDTSTEQFF

len: 14
v_gene: TRBV6-6
d_gene: NA
abundance: NA
j_gene: TRBJ1-5
CDR3nt: TGTGCCAGCAGTTACAACCGGACGAGCGAGCCCCAGCATTTT
CDR3aa: CASSYNRTSEPQHF

len: 15
v_gene: TRBV18
d_gene: TRBD1
abundance: NA
j_gene: TRBJ1-1
CDR3nt: TGTGCCAGCTCACCCTGGACAGGGGTTAACACTGAAGCTTTCTTT
CDR3aa: CASSPWTGVNTEAFF

len: 14
v_gene: TRBV5-1
d_gene: NA
abundance: NA
j_gene: TRBJ1-2
CDR3nt: TGCGCCAGCAGCTTGGCTTCCCCCAACTATGGCTACACCTTC
CDR3aa: CASSLASPNYGYTF

len: 15
v_gene: TRBV27
d_gene: TRBD2
abundance: NA
j_gene: TRBJ2-7
CDR3nt: TGTGCCAGCAGTTCTGCGGCGGGAGGGCTCTACGAGCAGTACTTC
CDR3aa: CASSSAAGGLYEQYF

len: 12
v_gene: TRBV6-6
d_gene: NA
abundance: NA
j_gene: TRBJ1-2
CDR3nt: TGTGCCAGCAGCCTAGGAGACTATGGCTACACCTTC
CDR3aa: CASSLGDYGYTF